This entry concerns a single T cell receptor beta chain. It lacks a known antigen. Per-base qualities were not stored, and no clone one base away is much larger. This sample was included in a study of blood T cell repertoires in COVID-19 (dated by TCRdb to between 2020 and 2021). About the investigation overall: The collaborator samples originated in the United States, Italy and Spain and spanned the acute and convalescent phases of COVID-19. The material from the prospective study consisted of cDNA or gDNA derived from T cells, B-cell-depleted T cells, or PBMCs. Deeply sampled blood TCRbeta repertoires from subjects exposed to, actively infected with, or recovered from COVID-19 were included in the dataset. A freely available public database, intended as a resource for researchers studying the immune response to SARS-CoV-2, is where the repertoires were released. The samples were drawn from two sources: the first 160 participants of the ongoing ImmuneRACE study, and 1,254 subjects contributed by 6 global collaborators. A de-identified subject ID, COVID-19 status, age in years and sex were almost always included in the sample metadata. Where available, HLA class I and class II types were taken from metadata supplied by the sample provider and were not determined by assay-based typing.

Each collaborating institution followed its own protocols to collect whole blood in K2EDTA tubes. For TCRbeta analysis, collaborators shipped samples in one of three forms: frozen whole blood, isolated PBMCs, or DNA extracted from either of those sample types. The study at large found these results: The amount of clinical and demographic metadata varied by source and participant and was provided uncurated.

TCRbeta CDR3 regions were amplified from genomic DNA by means of the immunoSEQ Assay, a bias-controlled multiplex PCR. The paper's data handling went like this. The number of nucleated cells in each sample was estimated by amplification of reference gene primers within the assay. To quantify the absolute abundance of each unique TCRbeta CDR3 rearrangement, sequence reads were collapsed and filtered. For each sample, productive Simpson clonality was calculated as the square root of Simpson's diversity index over productive rearrangements. Not all clones reach the TCRdb copy of this immuneACCESS table, which keeps in-frame sequences only. Checked studies attribute under half of the gap to unresolved V genes and leave the rest unexplained. Clone size and V and J calls were adopted from that table, with D and trimming inferred from the DNA. For this sample the table gives fewer than 250,000 clones, of which 86% were detected only once. The top ten constitute roughly 4.1% of the sample.

This TCR came from a man aged 45-60 years with acute or convalescent COVID-19. Sequenced: peripheral blood.

The DNA reads TGTGCCATCAGTGACTCAACGATAGCGGGGGGTAACTACGAGCAGTACTTC. This encodes CAISDSTIAGGNYEQYF. Recombination connected TRBV10-3 to TRBJ2-7, with 10 middle bases fitting TRBD2. Reading the germline V gene gives CDR1 ENHRY and CDR2 SYGVKD. The CDR3, cysteine through phenylalanine, is 17 amino acids long. Kept here is only the CDR3 DNA, which spans 51 bases and is read in frame from base 1. Trimming takes 3 bases off V and 3 bases off J; junction bases not matched to a gene: 11.